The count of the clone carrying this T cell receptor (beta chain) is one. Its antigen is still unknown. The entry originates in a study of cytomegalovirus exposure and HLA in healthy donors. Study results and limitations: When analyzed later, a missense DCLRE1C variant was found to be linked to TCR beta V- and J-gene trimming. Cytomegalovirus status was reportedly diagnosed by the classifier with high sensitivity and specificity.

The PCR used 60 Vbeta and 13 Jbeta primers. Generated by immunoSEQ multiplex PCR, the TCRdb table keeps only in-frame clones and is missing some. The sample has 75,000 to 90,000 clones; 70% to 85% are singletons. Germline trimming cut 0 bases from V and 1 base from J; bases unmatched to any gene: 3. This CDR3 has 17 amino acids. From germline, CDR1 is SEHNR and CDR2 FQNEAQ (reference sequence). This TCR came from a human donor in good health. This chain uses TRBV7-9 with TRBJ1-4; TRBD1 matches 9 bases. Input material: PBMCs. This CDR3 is CASSLAGQGITNEKLFF. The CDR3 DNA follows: TGTGCCAGCAGCTTAGCTGGACAGGGGATAACTAATGAAAAACTGTTTTTT. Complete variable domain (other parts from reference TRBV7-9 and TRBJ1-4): DTGVSQNPRHKITKRGQNVTFRCDPISEHNRLYWYRQTLGQGPEFLTYFQNEAQLEKSRLLSDRFSAERPKGSFSTLEIQRTEQGDSAMYLCASSLAGQGITNEKLFFGSGTQLSVL.